The source of this T cell receptor (beta chain) is a study of blood T cell repertoires in COVID-19 (dated by TCRdb to the early 2020s). Background on the whole study: The collaborator samples originated in the United States, Italy and Spain and spanned the acute and convalescent phases of COVID-19. Sample metadata almost always included a de-identified subject ID, COVID-19 status, age in years and sex. The samples were drawn from the first 160 participants of the ongoing ImmuneRACE study and from some 1,300 subjects provided by 6 global collaborators. Subjects who had been exposed to COVID-19, were actively infected with it, or had recovered from it provided the deeply sampled blood TCRbeta repertoires that made up the dataset. Where HLA class I and class II types were available, the types were taken from metadata supplied by the sample provider, not from assay-based typing. The repertoires were released in a freely available public database meant as a resource for research on the immune response to SARS-CoV-2. The prospective study material was composed of cDNA or gDNA derived from T cells, B-cell-depleted T cells, or PBMCs. What the work shows at the level of the full study, not this receptor alone: How much clinical and demographic metadata was included differed by source and by participant, and the metadata was provided uncurated.

Collaborating institutions collected whole blood in K2EDTA tubes following their own protocols. For TCRbeta analysis, collaborator samples were shipped as frozen whole blood, as isolated PBMCs, or as DNA extracted from either sample type. TCRbeta CDR3 regions were amplified from genomic DNA using the immunoSEQ Assay, a bias-controlled multiplex PCR. The published analysis was carried out like this. Within the assay, amplification of reference gene primers was used to estimate how many nucleated cells each sample contained. To quantify the absolute abundance of each unique TCRbeta CDR3 rearrangement, sequence reads were collapsed and filtered. Productive Simpson clonality was computed per sample as the square root of Simpson's diversity index over productive rearrangements. TCRdb retrieved this table from immuneACCESS and kept in-frame rearrangements only. Not all clones are present; in checked studies, unresolved V genes account for under half, and no reason is known for the remainder. V and J calls plus clone size are reproduced from that table; the DNA served to infer D and trimming. In all, the sample holds 65,000 to 85,000 clones, and 85% to 90% of those were seen once. The top ten clones comprise about 8.1% of the sample.

About this clone: Its antigen remains undetermined. The record has no base qualities; no much larger clone is one base away.

From cysteine to phenylalanine, the CDR3 is 17 amino acids long. Kept here is only the CDR3 DNA, which spans 51 bases and is read in frame from base 1. Sequences SGDLS (CDR1) and YYNGEE (CDR2) are obtained from the germline V gene. V lost 0 bases and J lost 7 bases, and the count of bases not matched to a germline gene is 7. This receptor was obtained from a man aged 50 to 60 with active COVID-19. Here the chain combines TRBV9 and TRBJ1-4; 12 middle bases align to TRBD1. Specimen: peripheral blood. The bases read TGTGCCAGCAGCGTAGGCGGGACAGGGGGCGCGGGTGAAAAACTGTTTTTT. Its product reads: CASSVGGTGGAGEKLFF.